These T cell receptor beta chains were read from a single sample in a study of CD8+ T cells in alopecia areata. This table comes from immunoSEQ multiplex PCR, and its TCRdb copy is limited to in-frame clones, with some not included. This sample carries about 2,700 clones, roughly 75% of them seen once, and the ten largest clones take about a tenth. Sequenced material: skin. The source of these receptors is a human donor in good health. Each CDR3 is given without its conserved first and last residue. Fields, in order: J gene, V gene, CDR3 protein.

>TRBJ1-5|TRBV28
ASRPSFSNQPQH
>TRBJ2-1|TRBV7-9
ASSSWTGGPRNEQF
>TRBJ2-2|TRBV9
ASSPRATGELF
>NA|TRBV5-4
ASSSRGGTYEQY
>TRBJ2-5|TRBV7-2
ASSLTTGTGGETQY
>TRBJ2-5|TRBV29-1
SMGLAGGQETQY
>TRBJ1-1|TRBV10-2
ASKYGNTEAF
>TRBJ2-5|TRBV7-3
ASSLTTTGRDPQY
>TRBJ2-3|TRBV18
ASSQYGTSTDTQY
>TRBJ2-2|TRBV6-1
ASSGLAPGELF
>TRBJ1-1|TRBV11-2
ASSSVMTF
>TRBJ1-5|TRBV6-1
ASSEEAGVQPQH
>TRBJ1-1|TRBV29-1
SVSTGSTEAF
>TRBJ2-5|TRBV7-2
ASSLAAGGLETQY
>TRBJ1-2|TRBV6-1
AVGVNYGYT
>TRBJ1-5|TRBV7-2
ASSSGQLNQPQH
>TRBJ2-2|TRBV19
ASRPYYGTGGGSGELF
>TRBJ2-7|TRBV5-1
ASSSPESTYEQY
>TRBJ1-1|TRBV28
ASSWGPGGNTEAF
>TRBJ2-2|TRBV7-3
ASSSSTGGTGELF
>TRBJ2-3|TRBV7-2
ASSLGRGMVPDTQY
>TRBJ1-1|TRBV5-8
ASSSLGGRTEAF
>TRBJ2-7|TRBV5-1
ASSRDGNYEQY
>TRBJ2-3|TRBV29-1
SVEIFSPSLAPSSTDTQY
>TRBJ2-3|TRBV11-3
ASSRKGQGTDTQY
>TRBJ2-1|TRBV28
ASSLSHTRGQGVSNEQF
>TRBJ2-5|TRBV25-1
ASSVDRSSQETQY
>TRBJ2-1|TRBV5-4
ASSSPQRSYNEQF
>TRBJ1-4|TRBV19
ASSDPGQGNEKLF
>TRBJ2-3|TRBV19
ASSMRLAGGPLRTDTQY
>TRBJ2-2|TRBV2
ASRAQGARTGELF
>TRBJ1-2|TRBV14
ASSQAGTGYYGYT
>TRBJ1-6|TRBV7-2
ASSLITGGDKPLH
>TRBJ2-1|TRBV28
ASGPLSGVYNEQF
>TRBJ2-3|TRBV5-4
ASSFGESGGTTDTQY